This TCR beta chain was captured in a study of T cell repertoires in cytomegalovirus infection. Study details: Public TCR beta signature analysis indicated the presence of both CMV infection and matching HLA type.

One entry per CDR3 protein, called by TCRdb with MiXCR from the reads. The table records around 450,000 distinct CDR3 sequences, approximately 30% of them present only once. Trimming left V 5 bases short and J 0 bases short, with 14 bases between. CDR3 length: 15 residues. Germline CDR1 SGHTA, CDR2 FQGNSA. This clonotype was counted a few times. Antigen specificity is unknown. A much larger clonotype is one base distant, so this may be a read error. No conserved phenylalanine or tryptophan is present at the end of the CDR3, so a read error is the likely explanation. Study-wide results and caveats: Cumulative public TCR beta family frequency identified CMV carriers with the relevant HLA.

The receptor was derived from a human donor in good health (CMV status not recorded). Some clones in this sample may be carry-over from other donors' samples. Sequencing was carried out using PBMCs. This chain uses TRBV7-2 with TRBJ2-7, with D perhaps being TRBD1 or TRBD2 (5 bases each). As DNA, the CDR3 is TGTGCCAGCAGCCGAGAACCGGGGCACTCCTACGAGCAGTACTTA. Amino acid sequence: CASSREPGHSYEQYL.